This TCR beta chain emerged from a study of blood T cell repertoires in COVID-19. Sequencing was performed with immunoSEQ multiplex PCR; in TCRdb, only in-frame clones are kept and a portion is missing. The repertoire has approximately 360,000 clones, 90% of them found once; the top ten carry about 6.5%. The CDR3 consists of 12 residues. V was clipped by 9 bases and J by 5 bases, with 13 bases between them. Germline CDR1 and CDR2: SGHAT and FQNNGV. The chain couples TRBV11-2 to TRBJ2-5, with D tentatively TRBD1 (5 bases). This receptor was taken from a man younger than 35 with active or convalescent COVID-19. Sequenced sample: peripheral blood. CDR3 region: CASSQTVETQYF. CDR3 coding DNA: TGTGCCAGTTCCCAGACAGTTGAGACCCAGTACTTC.